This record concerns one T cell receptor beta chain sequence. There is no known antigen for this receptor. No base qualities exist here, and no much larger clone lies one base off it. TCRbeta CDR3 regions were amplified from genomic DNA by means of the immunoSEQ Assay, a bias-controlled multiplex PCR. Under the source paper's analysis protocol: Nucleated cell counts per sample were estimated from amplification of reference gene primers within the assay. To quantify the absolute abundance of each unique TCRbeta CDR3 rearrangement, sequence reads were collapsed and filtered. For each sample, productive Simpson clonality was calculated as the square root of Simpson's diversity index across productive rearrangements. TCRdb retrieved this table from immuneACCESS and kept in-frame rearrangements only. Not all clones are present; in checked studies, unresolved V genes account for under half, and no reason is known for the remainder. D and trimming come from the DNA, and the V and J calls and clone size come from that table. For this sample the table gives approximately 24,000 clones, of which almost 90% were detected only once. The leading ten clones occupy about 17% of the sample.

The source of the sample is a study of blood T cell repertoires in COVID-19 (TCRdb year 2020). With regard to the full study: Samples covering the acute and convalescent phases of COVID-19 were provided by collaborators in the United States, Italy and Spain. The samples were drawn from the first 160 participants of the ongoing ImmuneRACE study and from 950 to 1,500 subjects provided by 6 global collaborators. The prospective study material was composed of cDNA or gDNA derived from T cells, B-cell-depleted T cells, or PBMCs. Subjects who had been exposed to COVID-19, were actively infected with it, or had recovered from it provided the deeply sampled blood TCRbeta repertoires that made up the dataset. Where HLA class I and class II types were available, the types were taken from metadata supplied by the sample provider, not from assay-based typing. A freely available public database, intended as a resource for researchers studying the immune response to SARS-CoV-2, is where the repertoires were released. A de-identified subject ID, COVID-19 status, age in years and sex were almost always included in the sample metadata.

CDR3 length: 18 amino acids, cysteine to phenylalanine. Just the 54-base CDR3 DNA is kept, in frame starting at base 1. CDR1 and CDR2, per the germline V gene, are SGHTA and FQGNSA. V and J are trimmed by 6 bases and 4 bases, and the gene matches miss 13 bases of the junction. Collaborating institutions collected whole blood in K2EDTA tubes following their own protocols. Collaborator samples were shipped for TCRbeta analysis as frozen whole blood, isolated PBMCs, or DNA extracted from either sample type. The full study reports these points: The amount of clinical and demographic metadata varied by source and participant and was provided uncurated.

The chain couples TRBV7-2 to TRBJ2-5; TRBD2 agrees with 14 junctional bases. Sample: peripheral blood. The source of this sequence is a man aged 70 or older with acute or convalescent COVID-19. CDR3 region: CASSPSGTSGRVRETQYF. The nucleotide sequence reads TGTGCCAGCAGTCCCTCCGGGACTAGCGGGAGAGTCAGAGAGACCCAGTACTTC. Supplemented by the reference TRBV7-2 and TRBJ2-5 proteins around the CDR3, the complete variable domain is GAGVSQSPSNKVTEKGKDVELRCDPISGHTALYWYRQSLGQGLEFLIYFQGNSAPDKSGLPSDRFSAERTGGSVSTLTIQRTQQEDSAVYLCASSPSGTSGRVRETQYFGPGTRLLVL.